This TCR beta chain was identified in a study of early T cells in non-severe SARS-CoV-2 infection (dated by TCRdb to the early 2020s). General notes on the study: Bulk RNA from unsorted whole blood was used for TCR sequencing, so alpha and beta chains could not be paired.

Set within a cohort of healthcare workers in London, UK, this nested case-control study involved weekly PCR testing of nasopharyngeal swabs along with blood sampling. Between 23 and 31 March 2020, the week of the UK lockdown, healthcare workers were enrolled and then followed up weekly for as long as 16 weeks. Paper-wide results and their limitations: Matching against VDJdb was skewed toward anti-spike CD8 responses, likely underestimated virus-specific expansions, and missed private and CD4 specificities.

Here V drops 5 bases and J drops 7 bases, and the junction holds 7 bases not matched to any gene. Taken from cysteine to phenylalanine, the CDR3 has 15 residues. Of the read, only the CDR3 DNA is kept; its 45 bases are in frame from base 1. From the germline V gene, CDR1 is SGHTA and CDR2 is FQGNSA. This clonotype has a handful of counts. The specificity of this receptor is unknown. One base away there is no much larger clone; base qualities are not given. The library was obtained by 5' RACE. The instrument was a NextSeq 500. Unique molecular identifiers were attached to individual cDNA molecules in the TCR library protocol so that sequencing error and PCR bias could be corrected. Both TCR alpha and beta chains were sequenced, and tight co-correlation was observed between alpha and beta sequence abundances in each sample. The authors processed their data as follows. Decombinator V4 was used to annotate TCR sequences for V gene, J gene and CDR3. TCRs were defined as expanded if a significant change between any two time points was detected under a Poisson model with p below 0.0001. TCR abundances were normalised to the total number of TCRs sequenced per sample and expressed as counts per million. MAIT TCRs were defined by TRAV1-2 paired with TRAJ12, TRAJ20 or TRAJ33, and iNKT TCRs by TRAV10 paired with TRAJ18. A search of VDJdb, accessed on 1 November 2021, was run for TCRs annotated to CMV, EBV and SARS-CoV-2, with TCRs annotated for multiple antigens excluded. TCRdb handled the public reads itself, with Q25 trimming in fastp and clone calling in MiXCR, and kept productive beta chains. Rows matching on CDR3 protein sequence are summarized as one entry with the most common DNA and genes. TCRdb assigned the V and J calls; the authors' analysis was not used. The sample records around 47,000 distinct CDR3 sequences, 11% of which are singletons. The ten largest clones add up to less than 25% of the sample.

The chain couples TRBV7-2 to TRBJ2-1, and 11 junctional nucleotides match TRBD2. The sample consisted of whole blood. This receptor was obtained from an adult who was a healthcare worker with PCR-confirmed SARS-CoV-2 infection or an uninfected control (not recorded which). The DNA sequence is as follows: TGTGCCAGCAGCCCCCGGACTAGCGGGTTTAATGAGCAGTTCTTC. The encoded protein is CASSPRTSGFNEQFF.